The 12 T cell receptor beta chains reported below all come from one sample, sequenced in a study of cytomegalovirus exposure and HLA in healthy donors. The repertoire was sequenced with immunoSEQ multiplex PCR; TCRdb's copy has only in-frame clones and lacks some. The sample consists of about 140,000 clones, roughly nine tenths of them appearing once. Sequencing used PBMCs. All receptors derive from a young man in good health and CMV-seronegative.

This clone turned up a few times. This chain links TRBV5-5 with TRBJ2-7; TRBD2 matches 9 bases. The CDR3 totals 15 residues. With V trimmed by 1 base and J by 3 bases, 5 bases remained unmatched. From germline, CDR1 is SGHKS and CDR2 YYEKEE (reference sequence). The CDR3 spells CASSLLLAGLYEQYF. The CDR3 region has the DNA TGTGCCAGCAGCTTGCTTCTAGCGGGGCTCTACGAGCAGTACTTC.

This clone appeared once. This chain connects TRBV15 to TRBJ2-7; TRBD1 is a possible D gene (6 bases). Trimming pared 1 base from V and 3 bases from J, leaving 16 bases between. The CDR3 sequence is 16 residues long. Germline loops: CDR1 LNHNV, CDR2 YYDKDF (reference sequence). CDR3 residues: CATSRAQGPNFYEQYF. The CDR3 bases are TGTGCCACCAGCAGAGCACAGGGTCCGAATTTCTACGAGCAGTACTTC. Complete variable domain (other parts from reference TRBV15 and TRBJ2-7): DAMVIQNPRYQVTQFGKPVTLSCSQTLNHNVMYWYQQKSSQAPKLLFHYYDKDFNNEADTPDNFQSRRPNTSFCFLDIRSPGLGDTAMYLCATSRAQGPNFYEQYFGPGTRLTVT.

J is TRBJ2-3 and V is TRBV11-2; 11 positions match TRBD2. This CDR3 spans 18 amino acids. Looked up from germline, CDR1 is SGHAT and CDR2 is FQNNGV. Trimming removed 2 bases from V and 6 bases from J; junction bases left unmatched: 13. The DNA of the CDR3 is TGTGCCAGCAGCTTACCTCTGTCCATAGCGGGGGGGACGGATACGCAGTATTTT. This encodes CASSLPLSIAGGTDTQYF.

The chain uses TRBV18 and TRBJ2-7; TRBD2 matches at 12 bases. V trimming: 6 bases; J trimming: 4 bases; junction bases outside the gene matches: 7. The CDR3 sequence is 15 residues long. Germline CDR1 is KGHSH and CDR2 is LQKENI. The CDR3 nucleotides read TGTGCCAGCTCCCAAGGGACTAGCGGGTGGTACGAGCAGTACTTC. Its translation is CASSQGTSGWYEQYF.

This clone was detected only once. This chain uses TRBV19 with TRBJ1-5, with TRBD1 matching over 10 bases. The length of the CDR3 is 15 residues. Per the germline V gene, CDR1 is LNHDA and CDR2 is SQIVND (reference sequence). The trim removed 3 bases at V and 7 bases at J, leaving 6 bases unmatched. The CDR3 sequence is CASSIKTGGWQPQHF. The CDR3 DNA follows: TGTGCCAGTAGTATCAAGACAGGGGGCTGGCAGCCCCAGCATTTT.

This chain connects TRBV9 to TRBJ2-4, with 7 positions matching TRBD2. Germline CDR1 is SGDLS and CDR2 is YYNGEE. Trimming at V came to 9 bases and at J to 8 bases, leaving 20 bases not matched to a gene. This CDR3 spans 16 amino acids. For the CDR3, the DNA is TGTGCCACCACGCCCGGGGGGTATTGGGTCTGGTACATTCAGTACTTC. It encodes CATTPGGYWVWYIQYF.

The chain joins TRBV4-1 to TRBJ2-3; 8 nucleotides match TRBD1. This CDR3 is 15 amino acids long. After removal of 1 base from V and 4 bases from J, the junction contained 4 bases not matched to a gene. CDR1 is MGHRA, CDR2 YSYEKL, per germline. In nucleotides, the CDR3 is TGCGCCAGCAGCCAAGGGGTGGACAGGGCAGATACGCAGTATTTT. Translation gives CASSQGVDRADTQYF.

The chain links TRBV7-9 to TRBJ2-7, with D perhaps matching TRBD1 (7 bases). V was cut by 4 bases and J by 3 bases, with 16 bases left in between. There are 15 residues in the CDR3. Per the germline V gene, CDR1 is SEHNR and CDR2 is FQNEAQ (reference sequence). The CDR3 protein is CASSSPGGRGYEQYF. The DNA of the CDR3 is TGTGCCAGCAGCTCTCCAGGGGGGAGAGGCTACGAGCAGTACTTC.

The chain couples TRBV5-4 to TRBJ2-5; 10 bases align to TRBD2. CDR3 length: 14 amino acids. Germline CDR1 is SGHNT and CDR2 is YYREEE (reference sequence). Trimming removed 3 bases from V and 1 base from J; junction bases left unmatched: 0. For the CDR3, the DNA is TGTGCCAGCAGCTCTAGCGGGAGCCAAGAGACCCAGTACTTC. Protein: CASSSSGSQETQYF.

Many counts were recorded for this clone. The chain links TRBV21-1 to TRBJ2-7; the DNA was not compared with TRBD1, the D call given in the table. TRBV21-1 is deemed a pseudogene. The CDR3 totals 12 residues. CDR3 protein: CASSKGHYEQYF. In DNA form, the CDR3 reads TGTGCCAGCAGCAAAGGACACTACGAGCAGTACTTC.

This chain links TRBV29-1 with TRBJ2-7; 9 bases align to TRBD1. The CDR3 loop spans 14 amino acids. CDR1 SQVTM and CDR2 ANQGSEA come from the germline V gene. V dropped 1 base and J dropped 6; count of bases not matched to a gene: 7. The CDR3 sequence is CSVEGGDRVSEQYF. The CDR3 coding sequence is TGCAGCGTTGAAGGGGGGGACAGGGTTTCCGAGCAGTACTTC.

The genes are TRBV6-6 and TRBJ2-7; weak D call: TRBD2 (6 bases). Germline loops: CDR1 MNHNY, CDR2 SVGAGI (reference sequence). The CDR3 spans 16 residues. The V gene lost 0 bases and the J gene lost 2 bases, with 14 bases spanning the gap. CDR3 amino acids: CASSYSYRGVTYEQYF. CDR3 sequence (DNA): TGTGCCAGCAGTTACTCCTATCGCGGGGTGACCTACGAGCAGTACTTC.